The 17 T cell receptor beta chains in this list originate from one sample, sequenced in a study of T-cell reconstitution after alpha-beta-depleted transplantation in children. Unique molecular identifiers were incorporated into the prepared TCRbeta library. TCRdb reprocessed the PCR reads via MiXCR and lists one record per CDR3 protein. The table includes roughly 400,000 distinct CDR3 sequences, about a fifth detected once. Sequenced material: PBMCs from the stem cell graft donor, taken from the stem cell graft. The receptor source for this set is a human donor who donated a stem cell graft to a child with acute myeloid leukemia.

This clonotype has only a few counts. The DNA for the CDR3 is TGTGCAGCTGGAAAGGTTGATAGCAATCAGCCCCAGCATTTT. Translating it yields CAAGKVDSNQPQHF. This chain connects TRBV27 to TRBJ1-5; D is unclear. CDR1 MNHEY and CDR2 SMNVEV come from the germline V gene (reference sequence). This CDR3 comprises 14 residues.

This clonotype was found a few times. The CDR3 is CASSQYPGLAGDNTDTQYF. CDR3 sequence (DNA): TGTGCCAGCAGCCAATATCCGGGACTAGCGGGAGATAACACAGATACGCAGTATTTT. J is TRBJ2-3 and V is TRBV11-2, with TRBD2 matching 14 bases. The ends lost 5 bases at V and 2 bases at J; junction bases unmatched: 12. The length of the CDR3 is 19 residues. Germline CDR1 reads SGHAT; CDR2 reads FQNNGV.

CDR3 protein: CAWSSPNFYLSYEQYF. The CDR3 nucleotides are TGTGCCTGGAGTTCCCCAAACTTCTACCTCTCCTACGAGCAGTACTTC. The J gene is TRBJ2-7, the V gene TRBV30, with D unclear. V lost 2 bases and J 0 bases, leaving 17 bases between the germline ends. The V gene's germline CDR1 is GTSNPN and CDR2 SVGIG (reference sequence). The CDR3 contains 16 residues.

J is TRBJ2-7 and V is TRBV5-4, with D possibly being TRBD1 or TRBD2 (5 bases each). V lost 4 bases and J 6 bases, leaving 11 bases between the germline ends. The CDR3 length is 12 residues. CDR1 is SGHNT and CDR2 is YYREEE in the germline V gene (reference sequence). The CDR3, as DNA: TGTGCCAGCAGCCACCGGGACGGCGAGCAGTACTTC. This gives the protein CASSHRDGEQYF.

The V call is TRBV12-3 or TRBV12-4, the J call TRBJ2-2; 10 bases fit TRBD2. V was clipped by 5 bases and J by 3 bases; unmatched bases: 9. This CDR3 has 17 amino acids. CDR3 nucleotide sequence: TGTGCCAGCAGTGGGCTAGCGGGAGATATTGACACCGGGGAGCTGTTTTTT. As protein: CASSGLAGDIDTGELFF.

The J gene is TRBJ2-7, the V gene TRBV20-1; unclear D gene. V shed 0 bases and J shed 1 base, with 16 bases lying between them. Germline lookup yields CDR1 DFQATT and CDR2 SNEGSKA (reference sequence). This CDR3 comprises 16 residues. In DNA form, the CDR3 reads TGCAGTGCTAGAGATAAGCGCTTCCCGTTTTCCTACGAGCAGTACTTC. It specifies CSARDKRFPFSYEQYF.

This clonotype was detected a few times. The chain links TRBV7-9 to TRBJ2-1, with 11 bases fitting TRBD2. Germline loops: CDR1 SEHNR, CDR2 FQNEAQ (reference sequence). This CDR3 contains 17 residues. Unmatched junction bases numbered 15, after V lost 5 bases and J lost 9 bases. The CDR3 DNA reads as TGTGCCAGCAGCACTCCGCAACTAGCGGGAGTGAGGGGTGAGCAGTTCTTC. Its protein is CASSTPQLAGVRGEQFF.

This clonotype has a handful of counts. CDR3 in DNA: TGTGCCACCTCAGACAGGGGAGGGACCCAGTACTTC. It specifies CATSDRGGTQYF. This chain links TRBV15 with TRBJ2-5; 8 bases are a match to TRBD1. Germline trimming cut 8 bases from V and 7 bases from J; bases unmatched to any gene: 6. Germline CDR1 and CDR2: LNHNV and YYDKDF (reference sequence). The CDR3 consists of 12 residues.

This rearrangement joins TRBV18 to TRBJ2-7; 10 positions match TRBD1. The V and J ends lost 3 bases and 5 bases, in that order; junction bases with no gene match: 7. The CDR3 length is 15 residues. Germline lookup yields CDR1 KGHSH and CDR2 LQKENI. CDR3 sequence reads: CASSPSGTGAHEQYF. Here the CDR3 DNA reads TGTGCCAGCTCACCCTCCGGGACAGGGGCCCACGAGCAGTACTTC.

This clonotype occurred many times. A read error may explain this, as a much larger clone is one base away. The genes are TRBV5-4 and TRBJ2-3; no clear D gene. Trimming stripped 4 bases from V and 2 bases from J, with 5 bases between. The germline V gene encodes CDR1 SGHNT and CDR2 YYREEE (reference sequence). The CDR3 spans 12 residues. CDR3: CASSPTTDTQYF. The CDR3 DNA is TGTGCCAGCAGCCCTACCACAGATACGCAGTATTTT. The variable domain in full, completed from reference TRBV5-4 and TRBJ2-3, reads ETGVTQSPTHLIKTRGQQVTLRCSSQSGHNTVSWYQQALGQGPQFIFQYYREEENGRGNFPPRFSGLQFPNYSSELNVNALELDDSALYLCASSPTTDTQYFGPGTRLTVL.

This clonotype was counted between two and nine times. The chain is built from TRBV12-3 or TRBV12-4 and TRBJ2-7; D call uncertain. This CDR3 spans 15 amino acids. The germline V and J ends were trimmed by 2 bases and 2 bases, with 13 bases remaining between them. CDR3 nucleotides: TGTGCCAGCAGTTTACAAGCCCGTGGAACCTACGAGCAGTACTTC. Its protein is CASSLQARGTYEQYF.

This chain connects TRBV20-1 to TRBJ2-7; 7 positions match TRBD1. The germline V gene has CDR1 DFQATT and CDR2 SNEGSKA (reference sequence). There are 14 residues in the CDR3. After removal of 4 bases from V and 0 bases from J, the junction contained 6 bases not matched to a gene. CDR3 sequence: CSAKKGASSYEQYF. The CDR3 coding sequence is TGCAGTGCTAAAAAGGGGGCTAGCTCCTACGAGCAGTACTTC.

This clonotype was detected many times. The chain links TRBV12-3 or TRBV12-4 to TRBJ2-3; no reliable D call. V was trimmed by 6 bases and J by 6 bases, leaving 13 bases between them. The CDR3 contains 13 residues. The CDR3 protein is CASSRTDFDTQYF. In DNA, the CDR3 is TGTGCCAGCAGCCGTACCGATTTTGATACGCAGTATTTT.

The chain employs TRBV29-1 and TRBJ2-7, with D possibly being TRBD1 (6 bases). The ends were cut back, 7 bases at V and 7 bases at J, with 29 bases in the middle. The CDR3 loop spans 16 amino acids. Germline V gives CDR1 SQVTM, CDR2 ANQGSEA. CDR3 protein: CSARSRGRNPYDEQYF. In DNA form, the CDR3 reads TGCAGCGCCCGGTCCAGGGGCCGGAACCCTTACGATGAGCAGTACTTC.

The chain uses TRBV4-2 and TRBJ2-3; a possible D gene is TRBD2 (5 bases). Trimming stripped 4 bases from V and 2 bases from J, with 16 bases between. The CDR3 has 16 residues. The germline gives CDR1 LGHNA, CDR2 YNFKEQ. The CDR3 spells CASSPWLRASTDTQYF. DNA for the CDR3: TGTGCCAGCAGCCCCTGGCTGCGGGCCTCCACAGATACGCAGTATTTT.

Only a few counts were recorded for this clonotype. V usage is TRBV27 and J usage is TRBJ2-7; D is tentatively TRBD1 or TRBD2 (5 bases each). CDR3 length: 15 amino acids. V lost 8 bases and J lost 3, with 20 bases in between. The V gene's germline CDR1 is MNHEY and CDR2 SMNVEV (reference sequence). The CDR3 sequence is CASATTRDQDYEQYF. CDR3 nucleotide sequence: TGTGCCAGCGCAACCACCCGGGACCAAGACTACGAGCAGTACTTC.

For this clonotype: Since a much larger clone is just one base distant, this may be a read error. The rearrangement links TRBV12-3 or TRBV12-4 to TRBJ1-3; D may be TRBD1 (5 bases). This CDR3 spans 15 amino acids. CDR3 region: CVSSLGQGAGNTIYF. The CDR3 DNA reads as TGTGTCAGCAGTTTAGGGCAGGGAGCTGGAAACACCATATATTTT.